What follows are 14 T cell receptor beta chains derived from one specimen sequenced in a study of CD8 T cells in Susac syndrome. The RNA input was roughly 0.5 to 1 ug, and it was reverse transcribed with random hexamers. TCRdb reprocessed the immunoSEQ multiplex PCR reads with MiXCR, giving one entry per CDR3 protein. The data contain 350,000 to 550,000 distinct CDR3 sequences, around 85% of them singletons. Material: CD8+ T cells from PBMCs. These receptors were obtained from a human donor with multiple sclerosis.

The V and J genes are TRBV30 and TRBJ2-7, with TRBD2 matching over 10 bases. J was trimmed by 5 bases and V by 2 bases; bases with no gene match: 3. Germline V gives CDR1 GTSNPN, CDR2 SVGIG (reference sequence). There are 13 residues in the CDR3. This chain's CDR3 is CAWSSGRAHEQYF. The CDR3 DNA sequence: TGTGCCTGGAGTAGCGGGAGGGCCCACGAGCAGTACTTC. The entire variable domain, with the rest obtained from reference TRBV30 and TRBJ2-7, is as follows: SQTIHQWPATLVQPVGSPLSLECTVEGTSNPNLYWYRQAAGRGLQLLFYSVGIGQISSEVPQNLSASRPQDRQFILSSKKLLLSDSGFYLCAWSSGRAHEQYFGPGTRLTVT.

J is TRBJ2-6 and V is TRBV7-8; no reliable D call. The V and J ends lost 1 base and 4 bases respectively, with 11 bases between them. Per the germline V gene, CDR1 is SGHVS and CDR2 is FQNEAQ. The length of the CDR3 is 16 residues. The CDR3 nucleotides read TGTGCCAGCAGCTTAGTTCGAGCCTCGGGGGCCAACGTCCTGACTTTC. Protein product: CASSLVRASGANVLTF.

The rearrangement joins TRBV4-1 to TRBJ2-3; no firm D call. Trimming removed 2 bases from V and 0 bases from J, with 3 bases in between. This CDR3 contains 13 residues. The germline CDR1 and CDR2 sequences are MGHRA and YSYEKL. CDR3 coding DNA: TGCGCCAGCAGCCAATGGAGCACAGATACGCAGTATTTT. It is translated as CASSQWSTDTQYF.

This chain connects TRBV28 to TRBJ2-7; possibly TRBD2 for D (6 bases). The CDR3 length is 14 residues. Germline CDR1 is MDHEN and CDR2 is SYDVKM. The germline V and J ends were trimmed by 3 bases and 5 bases, with 14 bases remaining between them. This chain's CDR3 is CASSFNGEADEQYF. The DNA of the CDR3 is TGTGCCAGCAGTTTTAACGGGGAGGCGGACGAGCAGTACTTC.

On this clonotype itself: An end of the junction does not agree with germline; a read error may underlie this. This sequence joins TRBV5-6 and TRBJ2-7; D ambiguous. This CDR3 has 14 amino acids. CDR1 SGHDT and CDR2 YYEEEE come from the germline V gene. CDR3 in DNA: TGTGCCAGCAGCTTCGGTTGGGTAACCTACGAGCAGCACTTC. Translating it yields CASSFGWVTYEQHF.

This chain links TRBV2 with TRBJ2-1; D ambiguous. The ends were cut back, 3 bases at V and 4 bases at J, with 13 bases in the middle. Germline V lookup: CDR1 SNHLY, CDR2 FYNNEI. This CDR3 has 15 residues. CDR3 sequence: CASSETGSDYNEQFF. CDR3 DNA: TGTGCCAGCAGTGAGACCGGTAGTGATTACAATGAGCAGTTCTTC.

For this clonotype: Germline is not matched at one junction end, which may reflect a read error. The V gene is TRBV5-1, the J gene TRBJ1-1, with unresolved D. The CDR3 covers 15 residues. Germline V gene lookup returns CDR1 SGHRS and CDR2 YFSETQ. The CDR3 DNA sequence: TGCGCCAGCAACTTGTGGTCTGGTCCGTACACTGAAGCTTTCTTT. Amino acid sequence: CASNLWSGPYTEAFF.

The CDR3 nucleotides read TGTGCCTGGAGCCTCGGAGGGGGAGGAAACACCATATATTTT. This encodes CAWSLGGGGNTIYF. V usage is TRBV30 and J usage is TRBJ1-3, with D possibly matching TRBD1 (6 bases). CDR1 is GTSNPN and CDR2 is SVGIG in the germline V gene (reference sequence). Trimming took 3 bases from V and 4 from J, leaving 13 bases between them. The CDR3 has 14 amino acids.

The V call is TRBV27, the J call TRBJ2-1, with 13 bases matching TRBD2. Germline-derived CDR1 and CDR2 are MNHEY and SMNVEV (reference sequence). This CDR3 spans 17 amino acids. V gave up 6 bases and J gave up 9 bases; unmatched junction bases: 14. The CDR3: CASSSLLAGGPVGEQFF. The CDR3 region has the DNA TGTGCCAGCAGCAGCCTACTAGCGGGAGGGCCCGTCGGTGAGCAGTTCTTC.

The chain links TRBV7-2 to TRBJ2-3; TRBD2 might be the D (6 bases). The CDR3 has 15 amino acids. CDR1 and CDR2 (germline): SGHTA, FQGNSA. The V and J ends lost 1 base and 1 base respectively, with 9 bases between them. The CDR3 sequence is CASSLVASGTDTQYF. The CDR3, as DNA: TGTGCCAGCAGCTTAGTGGCTAGCGGCACAGATACGCAGTATTTT.

The chain carries TRBV7-9 and TRBJ2-1, with 8 bases matching TRBD1. V gave up 4 bases and J gave up 5 bases; unmatched junction bases: 19. The germline V gene encodes CDR1 SEHNR and CDR2 FQNEAQ (reference sequence). This CDR3 has 19 residues. The DNA of the CDR3 is TGTGCCAGCAGCTCTCCGAGACAGGGGAGATTCTCCCCCCACAATGAGCAGTTCTTC. This gives the protein CASSSPRQGRFSPHNEQFF.

As to this clonotype: One end of the junction is discordant with germline, which a read error may explain. The rearrangement links TRBV4-1 to TRBJ2-7; the D is unclear. Germline-derived CDR1 and CDR2 are MGHRA and YSYEKL. The CDR3 consists of 13 residues. This chain's CDR3 is CASSQDRTYEQYF. The CDR3 DNA is TGTGCCAGCAGCCAAGATAGGACCTACGAGCAGTACTTC.

This clonotype was detected a few times. The chain is built from TRBV6-1 and TRBJ2-7, with 11 bases lining up with TRBD2. CDR1 is MNHNS and CDR2 is SASEGT in the germline V gene. V lost 11 bases to trimming and J lost 2 bases; unmatched junction nucleotides: 5. The CDR3 is 13 residues long. The CDR3 here is CASTSGSAYEQYF. Written as DNA, the CDR3 is TGTGCCTCTACTAGCGGGAGCGCCTACGAGCAGTACTTC.

This chain links TRBV6-2 or TRBV6-3 with TRBJ2-3; D is ambiguous. Trimming cost V 7 bases and J 4 bases, with 15 bases left between them. The CDR3 length is 14 residues. Germline V lookup: CDR1 MNHEY, CDR2 SVGEGT. The CDR3 nucleotides read TGTGCCAGCACCCTAAGCTTAGGCGCAGATACGCAGTATTTT. As protein: CASTLSLGADTQYF.